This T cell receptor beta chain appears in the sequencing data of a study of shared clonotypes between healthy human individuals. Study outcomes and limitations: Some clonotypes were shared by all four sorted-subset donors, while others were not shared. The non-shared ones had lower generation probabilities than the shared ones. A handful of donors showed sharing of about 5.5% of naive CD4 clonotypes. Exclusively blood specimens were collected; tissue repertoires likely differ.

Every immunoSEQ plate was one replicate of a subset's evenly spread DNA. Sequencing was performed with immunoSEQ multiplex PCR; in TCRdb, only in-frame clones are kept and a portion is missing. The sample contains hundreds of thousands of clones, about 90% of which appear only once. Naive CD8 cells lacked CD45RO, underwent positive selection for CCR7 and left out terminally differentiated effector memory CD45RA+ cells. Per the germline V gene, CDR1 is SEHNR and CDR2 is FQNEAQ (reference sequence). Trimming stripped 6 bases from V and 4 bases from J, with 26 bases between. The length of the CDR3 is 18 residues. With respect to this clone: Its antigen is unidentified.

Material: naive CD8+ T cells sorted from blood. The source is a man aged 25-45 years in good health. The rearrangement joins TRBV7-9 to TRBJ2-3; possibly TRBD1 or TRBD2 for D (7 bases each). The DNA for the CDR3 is TGTGCCAGCAGTTCTGGACAGGCGGGAGACGGTGGCGCAGATACGCAGTATTTT. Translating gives CASSSGQAGDGGADTQYF.